The TCR beta chain under discussion was sequenced for a study of cytomegalovirus exposure and HLA in healthy donors. General study results and limits: When a later analysis compared HLA-associated TCR beta chains with equally common others, the HLA-associated chains turned out to be more clonally expanded and to have lower generation probabilities.

In regard to this clone: The antigen is undetermined.

In the PCR, 60 Vbeta and 13 Jbeta primers were used. The protocol was immunoSEQ multiplex PCR, while the TCRdb copy is restricted to in-frame clones and leaves out a portion. The data show about 96,000 clones, under 65% seen once. Trimming pared 0 bases from V and 10 bases from J, leaving 11 bases between. The germline gives CDR1 SGHDT, CDR2 YYEEEE. The CDR3 contains 13 residues. The sample consisted of PBMCs. The chain couples TRBV5-6 to TRBJ2-1; D remains ambiguous. The clonotype comes from a man aged 55 to 70 in good health and CMV-seronegative. The CDR3 region has the DNA TGTGCCAGCAGCTTGGAAAGATTCCTAGAGCAGTTCTTC. Translating it yields CASSLERFLEQFF. Full variable domain (outside the CDR3, taken from reference TRBV5-6 and TRBJ2-1): DAGVTQSPTHLIKTRGQQVTLRCSPKSGHDTVSWYQQALGQGPQFIFQYYEEEERQRGNFPDRFSGHQFPNYSSELNVNALLLGDSALYLCASSLERFLEQFFGPGTRLTVL.